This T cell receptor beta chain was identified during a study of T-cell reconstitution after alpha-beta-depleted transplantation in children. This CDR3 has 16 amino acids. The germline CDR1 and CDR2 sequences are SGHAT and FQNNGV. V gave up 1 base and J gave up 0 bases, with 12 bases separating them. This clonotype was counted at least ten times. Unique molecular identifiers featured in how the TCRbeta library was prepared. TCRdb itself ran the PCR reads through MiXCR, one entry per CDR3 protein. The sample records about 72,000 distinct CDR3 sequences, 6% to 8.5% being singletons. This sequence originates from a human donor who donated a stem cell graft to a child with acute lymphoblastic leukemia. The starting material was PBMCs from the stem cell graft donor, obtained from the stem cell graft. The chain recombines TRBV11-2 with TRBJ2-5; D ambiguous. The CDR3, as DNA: TGTGCCAGCAGCTTAGGAGGATCCCTAGACCAAGAGACCCAGTACTTC. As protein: CASSLGGSLDQETQYF.